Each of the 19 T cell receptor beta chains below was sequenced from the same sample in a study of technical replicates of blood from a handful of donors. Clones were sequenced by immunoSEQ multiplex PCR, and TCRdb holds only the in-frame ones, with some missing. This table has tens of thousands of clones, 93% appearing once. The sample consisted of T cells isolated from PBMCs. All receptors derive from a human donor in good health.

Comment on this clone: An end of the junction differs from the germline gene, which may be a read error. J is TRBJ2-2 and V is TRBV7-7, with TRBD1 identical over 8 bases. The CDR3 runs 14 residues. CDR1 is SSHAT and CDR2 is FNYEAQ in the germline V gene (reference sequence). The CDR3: CASRQGSNTGELFF. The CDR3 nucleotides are TGTGCTAGCAGACAGGGGTCCAACACCGGGGAGCTGTTTTTT.

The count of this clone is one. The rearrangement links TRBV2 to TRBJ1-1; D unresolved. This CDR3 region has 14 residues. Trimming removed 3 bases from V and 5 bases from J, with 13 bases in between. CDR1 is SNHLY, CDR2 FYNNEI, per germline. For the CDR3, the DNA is TGTGCCAGCAGTGATAGAACCCCCGAGACTGAAGCTTTCTTT. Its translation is CASSDRTPETEAFF.

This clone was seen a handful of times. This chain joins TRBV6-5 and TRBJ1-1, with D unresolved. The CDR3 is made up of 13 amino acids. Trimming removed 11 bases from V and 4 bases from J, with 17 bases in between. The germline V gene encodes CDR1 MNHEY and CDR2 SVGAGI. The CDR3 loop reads CAARGQQFTEAFF. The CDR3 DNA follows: TGTGCCGCGAGAGGTCAGCAATTCACTGAAGCTTTCTTT.

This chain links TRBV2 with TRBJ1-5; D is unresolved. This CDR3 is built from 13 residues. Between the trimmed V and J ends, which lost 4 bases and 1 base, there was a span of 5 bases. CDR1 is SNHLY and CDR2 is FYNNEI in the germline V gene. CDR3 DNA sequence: TGTGCCAGCAGTGTGGAGAGCAATCAGCCCCAGCATTTT. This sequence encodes CASSVESNQPQHF.

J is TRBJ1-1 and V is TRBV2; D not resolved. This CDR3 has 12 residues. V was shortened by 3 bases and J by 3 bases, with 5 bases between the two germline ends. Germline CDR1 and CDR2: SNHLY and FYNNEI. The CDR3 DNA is TGTGCCAGCAGTGACCAGTACACTGAAGCTTTCTTT. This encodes CASSDQYTEAFF.

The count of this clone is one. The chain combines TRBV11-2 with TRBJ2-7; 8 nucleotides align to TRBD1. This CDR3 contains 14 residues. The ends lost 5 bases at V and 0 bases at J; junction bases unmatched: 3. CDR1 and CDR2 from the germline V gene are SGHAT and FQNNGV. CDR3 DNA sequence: TGTGCCAGCAGCCGGACAGGGCGCTCCTACGAGCAGTACTTC. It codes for CASSRTGRSYEQYF.

In nucleotides, the CDR3 is TGCAGTGCCAAGGGGACAGATACGCAGTATTTT. Its protein is CSAKGTDTQYF. The J gene is TRBJ2-3, the V gene TRBV20-1; the D gene is possibly TRBD1 (5 bases). Between the trimmed V and J ends, which lost 6 bases and 3 bases, there was a span of 7 bases. This CDR3 is built from 11 residues. Germline CDR1 and CDR2: DFQATT and SNEGSKA (reference sequence).

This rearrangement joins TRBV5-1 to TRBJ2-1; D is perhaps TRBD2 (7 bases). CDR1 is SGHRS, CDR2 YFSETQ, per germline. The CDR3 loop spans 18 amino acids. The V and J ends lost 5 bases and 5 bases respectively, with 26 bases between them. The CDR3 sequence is CASRKMGPGGPVDNEQFF. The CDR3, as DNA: TGCGCCAGCAGGAAGATGGGACCGGGGGGCCCAGTCGACAATGAGCAGTTCTTC.

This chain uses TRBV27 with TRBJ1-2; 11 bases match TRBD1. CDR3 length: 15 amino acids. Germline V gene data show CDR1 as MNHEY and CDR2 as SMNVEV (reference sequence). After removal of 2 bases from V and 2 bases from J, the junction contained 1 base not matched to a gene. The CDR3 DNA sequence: TGTGCCAGCAGTTTAGGGACAGGGGGAAACTATGGCTACACCTTC. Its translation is CASSLGTGGNYGYTF.

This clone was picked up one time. The CDR3 loop reads CATQPGTGVGNTIYF. CDR3 in DNA: TGCGCCACCCAGCCGGGGACGGGGGTAGGAAACACCATATATTTT. The chain employs TRBV4-1 and TRBJ1-3, with a possible D match to TRBD1 (5 bases). The V end was cut by 10 bases, the J end by 4 bases, with 20 bases between. This CDR3 is 15 amino acids long. Germline CDR1 reads MGHRA; CDR2 reads YSYEKL.

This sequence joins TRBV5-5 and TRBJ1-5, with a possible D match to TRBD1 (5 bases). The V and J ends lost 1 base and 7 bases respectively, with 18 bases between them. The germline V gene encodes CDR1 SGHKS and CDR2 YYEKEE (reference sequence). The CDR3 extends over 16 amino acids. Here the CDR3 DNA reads TGTGCCAGCAGCTTGCATCCCCAGGGTGGTAGGCAGCCCCAGCATTTT. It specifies CASSLHPQGGRQPQHF.

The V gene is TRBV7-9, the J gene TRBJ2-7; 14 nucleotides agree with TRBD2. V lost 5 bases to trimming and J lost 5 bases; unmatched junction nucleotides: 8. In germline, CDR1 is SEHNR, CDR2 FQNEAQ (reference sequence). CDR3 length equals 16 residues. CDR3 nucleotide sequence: TGTGCCAGCAGCGCAGGGACTAGCGGGAGTAGAGACGAGCAGTACTTC. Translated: CASSAGTSGSRDEQYF.

The CDR3 region is CASSESPGTGGLSYEQYF. CDR3 nucleotide sequence: TGTGCCAGCAGCGAGAGCCCCGGGACAGGGGGCCTCTCCTACGAGCAGTACTTC. The rearrangement links TRBV9 to TRBJ2-7, with 12 positions matching TRBD1. V was clipped by 3 bases and J by 0 bases; unmatched bases: 10. The CDR3 loop spans 18 amino acids. The V gene's germline CDR1 is SGDLS and CDR2 YYNGEE.

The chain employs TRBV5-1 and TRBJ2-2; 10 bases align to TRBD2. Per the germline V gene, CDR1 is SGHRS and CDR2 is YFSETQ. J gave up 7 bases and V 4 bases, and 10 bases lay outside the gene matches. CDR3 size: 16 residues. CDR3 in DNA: TGCGCCAGCAGCCACGCGCTAGCGGGAGTTATCGGGGAGCTGTTTTTT. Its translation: CASSHALAGVIGELFF.

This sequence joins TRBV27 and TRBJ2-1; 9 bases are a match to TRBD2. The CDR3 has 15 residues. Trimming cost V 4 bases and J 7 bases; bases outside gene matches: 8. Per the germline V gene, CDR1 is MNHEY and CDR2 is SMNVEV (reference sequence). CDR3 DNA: TGTGCCAGCAGTTCTATAGCGGGGGTGTCGAATGAGCAGTTCTTC. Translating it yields CASSSIAGVSNEQFF.

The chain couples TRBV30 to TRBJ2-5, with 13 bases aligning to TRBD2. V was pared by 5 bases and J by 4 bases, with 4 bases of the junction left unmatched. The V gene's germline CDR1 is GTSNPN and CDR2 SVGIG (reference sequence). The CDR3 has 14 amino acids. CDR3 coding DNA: TGTGCCTGGGTACTAGCGGGGGGGCCAGAGACCCAGTACTTC. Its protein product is CAWVLAGGPETQYF.

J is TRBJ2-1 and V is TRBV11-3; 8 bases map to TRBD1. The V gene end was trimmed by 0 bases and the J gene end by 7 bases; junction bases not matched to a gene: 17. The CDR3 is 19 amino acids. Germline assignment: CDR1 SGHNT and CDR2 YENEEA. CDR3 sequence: CASSLDGVADREILNEQFF. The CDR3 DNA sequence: TGTGCCAGCAGCTTAGATGGAGTAGCGGACAGGGAAATTTTAAATGAGCAGTTCTTC.

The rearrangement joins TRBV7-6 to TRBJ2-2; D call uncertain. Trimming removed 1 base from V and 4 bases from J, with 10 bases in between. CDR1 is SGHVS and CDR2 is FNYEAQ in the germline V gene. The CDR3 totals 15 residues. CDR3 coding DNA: TGTGCCAGCAGCTTAGGGGCGACAATCACCGGGGAGCTGTTTTTT. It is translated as CASSLGATITGELFF. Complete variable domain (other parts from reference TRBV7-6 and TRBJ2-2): GAGVSQSPRYKVTKRGQDVALRCDPISGHVSLYWYRQALGQGPEFLTYFNYEAQQDKSGLPNDRFSAERPEGSISTLTIQRTEQRDSAMYRCASSLGATITGELFFGEGSRLTVL.

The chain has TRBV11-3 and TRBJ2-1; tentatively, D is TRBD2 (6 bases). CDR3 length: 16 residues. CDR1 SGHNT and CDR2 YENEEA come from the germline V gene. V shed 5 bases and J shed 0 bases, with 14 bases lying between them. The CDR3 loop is CASSKHSGDSYNEQFF. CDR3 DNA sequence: TGTGCCAGCAGCAAACATAGCGGTGACTCCTACAATGAGCAGTTCTTC.